The 13 T cell receptor beta chains given below trace back to one sample, sequenced in a study of T cells in Graves' hyperthyroidism and ophthalmopathy. Amplification targeted TCR beta CDR3 regions from RNA transcripts. Carried out on the TCR CDR3, a first-round RT-PCR used the HTBI primer set. TCRdb re-derived calls from the multiplex PCR reads in MiXCR, one entry per CDR3 protein. The sample records hundreds of thousands of distinct CDR3 sequences, 20% being singletons. Sequencing was done on a sample of blood. The receptors were gathered from a man aged 35 to 55 with Graves' ophthalmopathy.

The chain uses TRBV29-1 and TRBJ1-2; D is perhaps TRBD1 (5 bases). Trimming took 7 bases from V and 3 from J, leaving 18 bases between them. The germline gives CDR1 SQVTM, CDR2 ANQGSEA. The CDR3 is made up of 14 amino acids. The CDR3 sequence: CSADRDGRDYGYTF. The CDR3 DNA sequence: TGCAGCGCGGACCGGGACGGGAGGGACTATGGCTACACCTTC.

This clonotype appeared a few times. The V gene is TRBV20-1, the J gene TRBJ1-5, with D possibly TRBD1 on 5 matching bases. The CDR3 extends over 13 amino acids. Between the trimmed V and J ends, which lost 3 bases and 6 bases, there was a span of 12 bases. Germline loops: CDR1 DFQATT, CDR2 SNEGSKA (reference sequence). CDR3 sequence (DNA): TGCAGTGCTAGGAGCAGGGTGGGTCAGCCCCAGCATTTT. Its translation: CSARSRVGQPQHF.

This clonotype was seen ten or more times. The chain uses TRBV2 and TRBJ2-5; 14 positions match TRBD2. The CDR3 extends over 15 amino acids. The V segment lost 6 bases and the J segment 4 bases; nucleotides outside the gene matches: 4. Germline V lookup: CDR1 SNHLY, CDR2 FYNNEI. CDR3 coding DNA: TGTGCCAGCAGGGGGACTAGCGGGAGTTTAGAGACCCAGTACTTC. Its translation is CASRGTSGSLETQYF.

This clonotype was observed many times. The genes are TRBV2 and TRBJ2-3, with 10 bases lining up with TRBD1. The CDR3 extends over 15 amino acids. Losses at the gene ends were 4 bases for V and 2 bases for J; bases not matched to a gene: 3. Germline V CDR1 and CDR2: SNHLY, FYNNEI. The CDR3 sequence: CASSGQGADTDTQYF. The CDR3, as DNA: TGTGCCAGCAGTGGACAGGGGGCGGACACAGATACGCAGTATTTT.

This clonotype has only a few counts. The chain employs TRBV29-1 and TRBJ2-7, with D perhaps TRBD1 or TRBD2 (6 bases each). Looked up from germline, CDR1 is SQVTM and CDR2 is ANQGSEA. The CDR3 has 15 residues. The germline V and J ends were trimmed by 1 base and 2 bases, with 15 bases remaining between them. The CDR3 coding sequence is TGCAGCGTTGAAGGTGGGGAGGACAGTGCCTACGAGCAGTACTTC. It yields the protein CSVEGGEDSAYEQYF.

The chain is built from TRBV29-1 and TRBJ2-7, with 8 bases fitting TRBD2. The V segment lost 1 base and the J segment 1 base; nucleotides outside the gene matches: 3. This CDR3 is 14 amino acids long. Germline values: CDR1 SQVTM, CDR2 ANQGSEA. CDR3 protein: CSVEAAGGSYEQYF. The CDR3 region has the DNA TGCAGCGTTGAAGCGGCGGGAGGTTCCTACGAGCAGTACTTC.

This clonotype was seen repeatedly, ten times or more. V gene TRBV11-2 combines with J gene TRBJ2-7; D is unclear. The CDR3 has 14 amino acids. Looked up from germline, CDR1 is SGHAT and CDR2 is FQNNGV. V dropped 7 bases and J dropped 1 base, with 14 bases sitting between them. CDR3 amino acids: CASKRTGLSYEQYF. DNA for the CDR3: TGTGCCAGCAAAAGGACGGGCTTATCCTACGAGCAGTACTTC.

The chain joins TRBV29-1 to TRBJ1-1, with a weak D call TRBD1 (5 bases). The CDR3 consists of 13 residues. CDR1 is SQVTM, CDR2 ANQGSEA, per germline. The germline V and J ends were trimmed by 0 bases and 11 bases, with 16 bases remaining between them. The CDR3 spells CSVEEGRTLAAFF. The CDR3, as DNA: TGCAGCGTTGAAGAGGGACGGACCCTTGCGGCTTTCTTT.

The chain has TRBV20-1 and TRBJ2-2; possible D gene TRBD1, 6 bases. V was shortened by 6 bases and J by 1 base, with 21 bases between the two germline ends. This CDR3 region has 17 residues. Germline CDR1 is DFQATT and CDR2 is SNEGSKA (reference sequence). CDR3 coding DNA: TGCAGTGCGGCCCCGGGTCAGGGACAAATGAACACCGGGGAGCTGTTTTTT. Translation gives CSAAPGQGQMNTGELFF.

The genes are TRBV20-1 and TRBJ1-2; 8 positions match TRBD1. V was pared by 0 bases and J by 4 bases, with 4 bases of the junction left unmatched. The CDR3 contains 14 residues. Germline V gives CDR1 DFQATT, CDR2 SNEGSKA (reference sequence). For the CDR3, the DNA is TGCAGTGCTAGAGACGGACAGGGAGTCTATGGCTACACCTTC. Amino acids: CSARDGQGVYGYTF.

This clonotype was counted a few times. The DNA of the CDR3 is TGTGCCAGCAAGCAGCGGGGATCCTACAATGAGCAGTTCTTC. Protein sequence: CASKQRGSYNEQFF. The chain carries TRBV2 and TRBJ2-1; 7 bases map to TRBD2. The CDR3 is 14 residues long. J was trimmed by 1 base and V by 7 bases; bases with no gene match: 4. Per germline, CDR1 SNHLY and CDR2 FYNNEI.

This clonotype was detected a few times. V is TRBV28 and J is TRBJ2-7; 7 positions match TRBD1. Germline CDR1 reads MDHEN; CDR2 reads SYDVKM. The CDR3 totals 14 residues. V dropped 9 bases and J dropped 5; count of bases not matched to a gene: 13. This CDR3 reads CASQNRGGFDEQYF. The CDR3 DNA follows: TGTGCCAGTCAGAACAGGGGCGGCTTCGACGAGCAGTACTTC. The variable domain in full, with the rest retrieved from reference TRBV28 and TRBJ2-7, is DVKVTQSSRYLVKRTGEKVFLECVQDMDHENMFWYRQDPGLGLRLIYFSYDVKMKEKGDIPEGYSVSREKKERFSLILESASTNQTSMYLCASQNRGGFDEQYFGPGTRLTVT.

This clonotype was seen repeatedly, ten times or more. The chain joins TRBV20-1 to TRBJ2-1, with TRBD2 identical over 7 bases. V dropped 1 base and J dropped 5; count of bases not matched to a gene: 8. The CDR3 is 15 residues long. Germline CDR1 is DFQATT and CDR2 is SNEGSKA (reference sequence). The CDR3 DNA sequence: TGCAGTGCTAGAGTCCCGCTAGCGGTCAACAATGAGCAGTTCTTC. This encodes CSARVPLAVNNEQFF.